This T cell receptor (beta chain) was identified during a study of OX40 agonist ivuxolimab in advanced cancers. Study-wide context: Ivuxolimab was an agonistic, fully human IgG2 monoclonal antibody directed against OX40 (CD134), a costimulatory receptor. Intravenous ivuxolimab was administered to patients every 2 weeks at six dose levels: 0.01, 0.1, 0.3, 1.5, 3 and 10 mg/kg. Among the 50 to 55 dose-escalation patients, approximately 20 had hepatocellular carcinoma, 15 or so melanoma, 9 renal cell carcinoma and 9 head and neck cancer. In the dose-escalation cohort, 75% to 90% of patients were male, and the mean age was around 60 years with a range of about 20 to 79. Prior anti-PD-1, anti-PD-L1 or anti-CTLA-4 therapy was permitted, and approximately 42% of dose-escalation patients had received checkpoint inhibitors. Three dose-escalation patients achieved partial responses, one with hepatocellular carcinoma and two with cutaneous melanoma. The purpose of peripheral TCRbeta sequencing was to test whether ivuxolimab changed TCR sequence diversity and led to clonal T-cell expansion. The paper reports the monotherapy dose-escalation portion (N of about 50 patients) of the phase I ivuxolimab trial.

Study-wide findings and limitations: In the 0.1-3.0 mg/kg groups, partial responders had among the lowest normalized peripheral clonal expansion, particularly in CD8+ T cells. Clonal expansion of both CD4+ and CD8+ blood T cells was observed from baseline to week 6 at doses 0.1 to 3.0 mg/kg. The antigen specificity of the peripheral T cells that underwent clonal expansion was not determined. After ivuxolimab, more expanded clones were found on average in CD8+ T cells than in CD4+ T cells. Low levels of normalized T-cell clonal expansion were also shown by some nonresponding patients.

Genomic DNA was isolated from the sorted cells so that the TCRbeta CDR3 region could be sequenced. The immunoSEQ Assay was used for sequencing of TCRbeta CDR3 regions. Entries here come from immuneACCESS through TCRdb and include only in-frame sequences with V and J called. Some clones fail to appear in such tables; in the studies checked, an unresolved V gene covers under half of the shortfall, and the cause of the remainder is unknown. The sample table lists tens of thousands of clones, more than 65% of them with a count of one. The top ten hold 4% to 4.5% of the sample. Concerning this clone: Its recognized antigen is unknown. No much larger clone is present one base from it, and per-base qualities are unavailable.

CDR1 and CDR2, per the germline V gene, are SGHRS and YFSETQ. Inclusive of the bounding cysteine and phenylalanine, the CDR3 is 13 residues long. Just CDR3 DNA is preserved here, 39 bases in frame from base 1. Patients with a history of autoimmune disease or receiving systemic immunosuppression were excluded from the trial. Peripheral blood for TCR sequencing was collected from all dose cohorts at baseline, on cycle 4 day 1, and on cycle 7 day 1. Samples came from an open-label, multicenter, first-in-human phase I dose-escalation trial of ivuxolimab. Adults with locally advanced or metastatic head and neck squamous cell, hepatocellular, melanoma or renal cell carcinoma were enrolled in the trial. Before TCR sequencing, CD4+ and CD8+ T cells were separately sorted from peripheral blood.

The clonotype originates from an adult with an advanced solid tumor such as melanoma, head and neck, liver or kidney cancer. Sequenced material: CD4+ or CD8+ T cells sorted from blood, taken in a trial of the OX40 agonist ivuxolimab. The rearranged chain carries TRBV5-1 and TRBJ2-5; TRBD1 could be the D gene, as 5 bases match. The DNA end favors TRBJ2-7, so the J call may be wrong. At the DNA level, the sequence is TGCGCCAGCAGCCTACAGGTCTCCTACGAGCAGTACTTC. Protein translation: CASSLQVSYEQYF.